Listed below are T cell receptor beta chains from one sample, sequenced in a study of blood T cell repertoires in COVID-19. Libraries were prepared by immunoSEQ multiplex PCR; TCRdb keeps only in-frame clonotypes and omits some of them. The repertoire consists of 42,000 or so clones, with about 88% occurring once and the leading ten covering just under 2.5%. Sequencing was performed on peripheral blood. Receptors originate from a human donor in a cohort sampled during active COVID-19. CDR3s leave out the opening cysteine and the closing phenylalanine or tryptophan.

13,TRBV27,TRBJ2-7,ASRPRTGGTYEQY
17,TRBV10-3,TRBJ2-1,ASRGSGTSGGTTYNEQF
11,TRBV30,TRBJ1-1,AWGRWGGTEAF
12,TRBV5-1,TRBJ1-2,ASTLGQGDYGYT
13,TRBV19,TRBJ1-5,ASAWSGTGDQPQH
14,TRBV18,TRBJ2-3,ASSPPVLAGTDTQY
12,TRBV11-2,TRBJ1-1,ASSFVGGGTEAF
12,TRBV6-5,TRBJ1-1,AIPAGGRPTEAF
9,TRBV7-8,TRBJ2-1,ASSLVNEQF
13,TRBV5-1,TRBJ2-2,ASSWDRKNTGELF
12,TRBV7-9,TRBJ2-5,ASSLQGVVETQY
10,TRBV5-1,TRBJ1-2,ASSLANYGYT
12,TRBV10-3,TRBJ2-5,AISESTQGETQY
12,TRBV5-1,TRBJ2-5,ASSLAGREETQY
13,TRBV15,TRBJ2-1,ATSRDRGHGPEQF
13,TRBV19,TRBJ2-7,ASSDSGTGAYEQY
12,TRBV5-1,TRBJ1-3,ASSLTGGRNTIY
9,TRBV12-3/TRBV12-4,TRBJ1-2,ATGTNYGYT
13,TRBV21-1,TRBJ2-7,ASSKADRPDYEQY
13,TRBV2,TRBJ2-2,ASSETRVDTGELF
11,TRBV2,TRBJ2-3,ASASGGADTQY
10,TRBV30,TRBJ1-2,AWTQGALGYT
12,TRBV27,TRBJ2-1,ASSNGGASNEQF
12,TRBV27,TRBJ2-7,ASSFLAGPYEQY
14,TRBV7-6,TRBJ1-1,ASSSGTGLFRTEAF
14,TRBV5-1,TRBJ1-4,ASSLTGVSTNEKLF
15,TRBV3-1/TRBV3-2,TRBJ1-1,ASSQDLLRGRGTEAF
13,TRBV11-3,TRBJ1-4,ASSVTGIANEKLF
14,TRBV5-5,TRBJ2-1,ASSPRWGQGGDEQF
13,TRBV5-1,TRBJ1-4,ASSLRPDREEKLF
13,TRBV4-1,TRBJ2-7,ASSQTAQGSYEQY
17,TRBV7-9,TRBJ2-2,ASSPGPGRTSGGAGELF
12,TRBV5-1,TRBJ2-5,ASSAIGREETQY
11,TRBV2,TRBJ2-5,ASRGGQGETQY
12,TRBV5-1,TRBJ2-1,ASSWRDRPNEQF
11,TRBV10-3,TRBJ1-2,AISPGADYGYT
15,TRBV5-1,TRBJ1-3,ASSLYGGQGSGNTIY
12,TRBV5-5,TRBJ2-4,ASSLEQGANIQY
14,TRBV11-2,TRBJ2-5,ASSSGQGMPQETQY
12,TRBV7-9,TRBJ1-4,ASSVVGGSEKLF
11,TRBV11-2,TRBJ1-1,ASSTPTGIEAF
13,TRBV7-7,TRBJ2-2,ASSPNPRDPGELF
12,TRBV7-9,TRBJ1-2,ASSAEPGARGYT
11,TRBV3-1/TRBV3-2,TRBJ2-7,ASSRDRGGKQY
13,TRBV6-5,TRBJ1-4,ASSYSAVPSEKLF
10,TRBV6-5,TRBJ1-2,ASGGDRSGYT
13,TRBV3-1/TRBV3-2,TRBJ2-1,ASRPSGGPRNEQF
11,TRBV4-2,TRBJ1-2,ASRRDSSYGYT
12,TRBV9,TRBJ2-1,ASSVEQSYNEQF
13,TRBV2,TRBJ2-1,ASSERSGGAREQF
10,TRBV3-1/TRBV3-2,TRBJ2-1,ASSQMGQEQF
13,TRBV30,TRBJ1-1,AWSGPDRGRVYAF
14,TRBV11-2,TRBJ2-6,ASGGVPLSGANVLT
11,TRBV7-8,TRBJ2-1,ASSLDRGNEQF
15,TRBV3-1/TRBV3-2,TRBJ2-3,ASSQAQLASSTDTQY
11,TRBV10-3,TRBJ2-7,AIRGLTDNEQY